The source of this T cell receptor (beta chain) is a study of T cells in Graves' hyperthyroidism and ophthalmopathy. The study's findings and limits: Stable hyperthyroidism was told apart from ophthalmopathy by a model built on 13 V-J features. Clonotypes that were expanded in thyroid above 0.001 mostly appeared in blood too.

Points on this clonotype: Its antigen remains unknown. A single base separates this from a much larger clone, so it may be a read error.

Patients with uncontrolled infections, other autoimmune diseases, pregnancy or lactation were excluded. Per germline, CDR1 MDHEN and CDR2 SYDVKM. There are 15 residues in the CDR3. Regions amplified from RNA transcripts were the TCR beta CDR3 regions. Carried out on the TCR CDR3, a first-round RT-PCR used the HTBI primer set. MiXCR, applied by TCRdb to the multiplex PCR reads, yields one record per CDR3 protein. This table has a few hundred thousand distinct CDR3 sequences, 15% to 17% appearing once. What was sequenced was blood. This sequence joins TRBV28 and TRBJ2-7, with 7 nucleotides matching TRBD1. The clonotype originates from a woman aged 25-40 years with Graves' hyperthyroidism. CDR3 DNA sequence: TGTGCCAGCAGTTATCCACAGGGGTCTACCTACAAGCAGTACTTC. Its protein product is CASSYPQGSTYKQYF.